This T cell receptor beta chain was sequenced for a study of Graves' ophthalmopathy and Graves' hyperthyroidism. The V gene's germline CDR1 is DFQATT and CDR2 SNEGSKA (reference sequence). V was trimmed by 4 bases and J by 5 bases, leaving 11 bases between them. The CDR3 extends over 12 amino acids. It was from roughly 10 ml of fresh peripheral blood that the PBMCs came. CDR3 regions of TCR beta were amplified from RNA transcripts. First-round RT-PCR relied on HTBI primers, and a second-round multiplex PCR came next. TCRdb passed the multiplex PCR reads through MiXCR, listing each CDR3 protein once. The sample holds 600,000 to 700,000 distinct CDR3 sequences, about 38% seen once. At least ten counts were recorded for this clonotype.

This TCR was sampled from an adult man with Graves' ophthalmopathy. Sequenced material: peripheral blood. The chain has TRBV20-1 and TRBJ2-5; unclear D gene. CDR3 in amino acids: CSATNGGETQYF. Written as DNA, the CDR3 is TGCAGTGCTACTAACGGTGGGGAGACCCAGTACTTC.